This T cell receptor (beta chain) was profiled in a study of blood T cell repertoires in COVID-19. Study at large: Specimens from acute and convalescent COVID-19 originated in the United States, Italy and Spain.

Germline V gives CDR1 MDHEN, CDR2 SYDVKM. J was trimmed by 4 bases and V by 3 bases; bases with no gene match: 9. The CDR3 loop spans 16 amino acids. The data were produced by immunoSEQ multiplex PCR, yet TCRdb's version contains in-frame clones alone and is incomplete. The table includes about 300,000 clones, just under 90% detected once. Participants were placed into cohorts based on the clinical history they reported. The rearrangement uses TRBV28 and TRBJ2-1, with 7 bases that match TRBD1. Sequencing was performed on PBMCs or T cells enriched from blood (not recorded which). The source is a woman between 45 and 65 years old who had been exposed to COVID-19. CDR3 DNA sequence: TGTGCCAGCAGTTTCCGAAAGGGACAGCATTACAATGAGCAGTTCTTC. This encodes CASSFRKGQHYNEQFF. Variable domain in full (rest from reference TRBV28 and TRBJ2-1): DVKVTQSSRYLVKRTGEKVFLECVQDMDHENMFWYRQDPGLGLRLIYFSYDVKMKEKGDIPEGYSVSREKKERFSLILESASTNQTSMYLCASSFRKGQHYNEQFFGPGTRLTVL.